These 8 T cell receptor beta chains came from one sample sequenced in a study of T cells in Graves' hyperthyroidism and ophthalmopathy. TCR beta CDR3 regions were amplified from RNA. HTBI primers drove first-round RT-PCR of the TCR CDR3. TCRdb recomputed calls from the multiplex PCR reads with MiXCR, one row per CDR3 protein. Of 95,000 to 110,000 distinct CDR3 sequences detected, roughly 15% appear once; the ten largest clones hold 42%. The sample was blood. The receptors come from a woman between 45 and 60 years old with Graves' hyperthyroidism.

This clonotype came up many times. This chain links TRBV20-1 with TRBJ2-1, with a possible D match to TRBD2 (5 bases). The V gene lost 2 bases and the J gene lost 13 bases, with 12 bases spanning the gap. The CDR3 contains 11 residues. Germline CDR1 DFQATT, CDR2 SNEGSKA (reference sequence). The CDR3 nucleotides read TGCAGTGCTAGACCGGACGGGGTACAGTTCTTC. This translates into CSARPDGVQFF.

This clonotype appeared many times. The rearrangement uses TRBV6-1 and TRBJ1-2; 8 nucleotides align to TRBD1. The germline gives CDR1 MNHNS, CDR2 SASEGT. The CDR3 runs 14 residues. Trimming took 7 bases from V and 8 from J; bases not matched to a gene: 12. The CDR3 nucleotides are TGTGCCAGCACCTCCGCCCAGGGGGCGCGAGGCTACACCTTC. This codes for CASTSAQGARGYTF.

At least ten counts were recorded for this clonotype. In DNA form, the CDR3 reads TGTGCCAGCAGCTTAGCCGGGAGAATCCTGTACTTC. Amino acid sequence: CASSLAGRILYF. The V gene is TRBV11-2, the J gene TRBJ2-5; D perhaps matches TRBD2 (6 bases). The CDR3 spans 12 residues. Germline V gene sequence: CDR1 SGHAT, CDR2 FQNNGV. The V gene lost 1 base and the J gene lost 13 bases, with 13 bases spanning the gap.

This clonotype showed up many times. Here the CDR3 DNA reads TGTGCCAGCAGCCCCGTAGTGGGATACGAGCAGTACTTC. Protein product: CASSPVVGYEQYF. The chain links TRBV5-5 to TRBJ2-7; D is ambiguous. The germline gives CDR1 SGHKS, CDR2 YYEKEE (reference sequence). The CDR3 extends over 13 amino acids. V lost 4 bases to trimming and J lost 4 bases, with 12 bases between them.

In this sample, this clonotype turned up many times. The rearrangement joins TRBV29-1 to TRBJ2-5; D not resolved. This CDR3 spans 13 amino acids. Germline V gene sequence: CDR1 SQVTM, CDR2 ANQGSEA. Trimming removed 0 bases from V and 1 base from J, with 6 bases in between. The CDR3 sequence is CSVEEAFQETQYF. The CDR3 bases are TGCAGCGTTGAAGAGGCATTCCAAGAGACCCAGTACTTC. Full variable domain (rest looked up from reference TRBV29-1 and TRBJ2-5): SAVISQKPSRDICQRGTSLTIQCQVDSQVTMMFWYRQQPGQSLTLIATANQGSEATYESGFVIDKFPISRPNLTFSTLTVSNMSPEDSSIYLCSVEEAFQETQYFGPGTRLLVL.

V usage is TRBV20-1 and J usage is TRBJ2-1; 8 nucleotides agree with TRBD2. The CDR3 is 16 amino acids. The germline V gene has CDR1 DFQATT and CDR2 SNEGSKA (reference sequence). The V segment lost 6 bases and the J segment 4 bases; nucleotides outside the gene matches: 14. CDR3: CSAPGTGASGYNEQFF. CDR3 coding DNA: TGCAGTGCCCCCGGGACCGGGGCTAGCGGGTACAATGAGCAGTTCTTC.

The table lists this clonotype with many counts. The chain recombines TRBV29-1 with TRBJ1-2, with 8 bases that match TRBD1. V lost 0 bases to trimming and J lost 7 bases; unmatched junction nucleotides: 13. This CDR3 has 16 amino acids. Germline V gives CDR1 SQVTM, CDR2 ANQGSEA. The CDR3 DNA reads TGCAGCGTTGAAGATCCGGTCAGGGGGCTCGGAGGTGGCTACACCTTC. It codes for CSVEDPVRGLGGGYTF.

This clonotype was detected ten times or more. The V call is TRBV28, the J call TRBJ1-1, with 10 bases lining up with TRBD1. Trimming at V came to 2 bases and at J to 8 bases, leaving 5 bases not matched to a gene. The CDR3 length is 14 residues. The germline V gene has CDR1 MDHEN and CDR2 SYDVKM. The CDR3 is CASSLRTGGGEAFF. The CDR3 bases are TGTGCCAGCAGTTTAAGGACAGGGGGTGGAGAAGCTTTCTTT.